What follows are 20 T cell receptor beta chains derived from one specimen sequenced in a study of response to subunit inactivated influenza vaccine. From the RT-PCR reads, TCRdb called clonotypes with MiXCR, one entry per CDR3 protein. The sample yields a few hundred thousand distinct CDR3 sequences, 12% seen once. Source: non-naive T cells sorted from PBMCs, taken about 14 days before vaccination. The origin of the receptors is a man aged 50 to 59 who received an inactivated influenza vaccine.

The V call is TRBV20-1, the J call TRBJ2-3, with 9 bases fitting TRBD2. CDR3 length equals 17 residues. The germline V gene has CDR1 DFQATT and CDR2 SNEGSKA (reference sequence). Trimming took 3 bases from V and 3 from J; bases not matched to a gene: 13. CDR3 coding DNA: TGCAGTGCTAGTGGGCTAGCGGGGCCTCGGGGGACAGATACGCAGTATTTT. It translates to CSASGLAGPRGTDTQYF.

This clonotype was counted at least ten times. The rearrangement links TRBV9 to TRBJ2-1; D could derive from TRBD1 or TRBD2 (5 bases each). The V end was cut by 4 bases, the J end by 8 bases, with 19 bases between. Germline V gives CDR1 SGDLS, CDR2 YYNGEE. There are 15 residues in the CDR3. The CDR3 sequence is CASSKTVTSRDEQFF. The DNA of the CDR3 is TGTGCCAGCAGCAAGACAGTAACCTCGCGGGATGAGCAGTTCTTC.

The chain links TRBV4-1 to TRBJ1-2; 7 bases line up with TRBD1. V lost 0 bases and J lost 8; bases outside the gene matches: 6. Looked up from germline, CDR1 is MGHRA and CDR2 is YSYEKL. The CDR3 is 14 residues long. CDR3 in DNA: TGCGCCAGCAGCCAAGACCCCAGGGGGAACGGCTACACCTTC. Translated: CASSQDPRGNGYTF.

There are a few counts of this clonotype. V usage is TRBV10-2 and J usage is TRBJ2-1; TRBD2 matches at 10 bases. Germline V lookup: CDR1 WSHSY, CDR2 SAAADI. The V segment lost 8 bases and the J segment 4 bases; nucleotides outside the gene matches: 8. The CDR3 sequence is 15 residues long. This CDR3 is CASAPTSGVYNEQFF. The DNA of the CDR3 is TGCGCCAGCGCTCCTACTAGCGGGGTTTACAATGAGCAGTTCTTC.

This clonotype was picked up one time. The gene calls are TRBV7-6 and TRBJ2-5; possibly TRBD1 or TRBD2 for D (5 bases each). Trimming cost V 5 bases and J 4 bases, with 14 bases left between them. Germline V gene data show CDR1 as SGHVS and CDR2 as FNYEAQ. The CDR3 covers 14 residues. In nucleotides, the CDR3 is TGTGCCAGCAGCACGGGACCGCTCTCAGAGACCCAGTACTTC. Translating gives CASSTGPLSETQYF.

The V call is TRBV24-1, the J call TRBJ2-3, with D possibly matching TRBD2 (5 bases). Germline-derived CDR1 and CDR2 are KGHDR and SFDVKD. Deletions cut 9 bases from V and 0 bases from J, with 12 bases between. The CDR3 consists of 14 residues. This CDR3 is CATGKTGSTDTQYF. The CDR3 bases are TGTGCCACCGGTAAGACGGGAAGCACAGATACGCAGTATTTT.

This clonotype was counted at least ten times. The V and J genes are TRBV2 and TRBJ1-6, with D perhaps TRBD1 (6 bases). CDR1 and CDR2 (germline): SNHLY, FYNNEI. The CDR3 consists of 14 residues. Trimming took off 6 bases at V and 6 bases at J, with 12 bases between the two ends. CDR3 coding DNA: TGTGCCAGCAGAAAGACAGGTTTTAATTCACCCCTCCACTTT. It translates to CASRKTGFNSPLHF.

This clonotype was counted a few times. The V gene is TRBV7-9, the J gene TRBJ2-7, with 7 bases matching TRBD1. V shed 5 bases and J 4 bases; nucleotides not matched to a gene: 8. CDR1 is SEHNR, CDR2 FQNEAQ, per germline (reference sequence). This CDR3 has 14 amino acids. CDR3 nucleotide sequence: TGTGCCAGCAGCCAGACAGGGATCCGTTACGAGCAGTACTTC. Encoded protein: CASSQTGIRYEQYF.

Details on this clonotype: This could be a read error, since a much larger clone is one nucleotide away. The chain employs TRBV7-3 and TRBJ1-1, with D possibly being TRBD1 (6 bases). The CDR3 extends over 14 amino acids. CDR1 is SGHTA and CDR2 is FQGTGA in the germline V gene. In nucleotides, the CDR3 is TGTGTCAGCAGCTTAGCGGGACAGAACACTGAAGCTTTCTTT. Amino acid sequence: CVSSLAGQNTEAFF. Full variable domain (rest looked up from reference TRBV7-3 and TRBJ1-1): GAGVSQTPSNKVTEKGKYVELRCDPISGHTALYWYRQSLGQGPEFLIYFQGTGAADDSGLPNDRFFAVRPEGSVSTLKIQRTERGDSAVYLCVSSLAGQNTEAFFGQGTRLTVV.

This clonotype was detected many times. V usage is TRBV9 and J usage is TRBJ2-5, with D unclear. The germline CDR1 and CDR2 sequences are SGDLS and YYNGEE. Trimming removed 4 bases from V and 2 bases from J, with 12 bases in between. The CDR3 has 14 amino acids. The CDR3 loop reads CASSLTSGQETQYF. The CDR3 nucleotides are TGTGCCAGCAGCCTTACCTCGGGTCAAGAGACCCAGTACTTC.

The sample holds a few counts of this clonotype. The chain is built from TRBV7-9 and TRBJ2-3; 7 positions match TRBD1. J lost 3 bases, V lost 3 bases, and 6 bases had no gene match. The CDR3 has 15 amino acids. The germline V gene encodes CDR1 SEHNR and CDR2 FQNEAQ (reference sequence). In nucleotides, the CDR3 is TGTGCCAGCAGCTTTAGACAGGGCGAAACAGATACGCAGTATTTT. Its translation: CASSFRQGETDTQYF. Looking up the rest from reference TRBV7-9 and TRBJ2-3 gives the full variable domain: DTGVSQNPRHKITKRGQNVTFRCDPISEHNRLYWYRQTLGQGPEFLTYFQNEAQLEKSRLLSDRFSAERPKGSFSTLEIQRTEQGDSAMYLCASSFRQGETDTQYFGPGTRLTVL.

There are many counts of this clonotype. The chain is built from TRBV24-1 and TRBJ2-5; TRBD2 matches 13 bases. This CDR3 spans 15 amino acids. The V gene's germline CDR1 is KGHDR and CDR2 SFDVKD. Trimming cost V 10 bases and J 0 bases; bases outside gene matches: 4. Here the CDR3 reads CATGLAGAYQETQYF. The CDR3 bases are TGTGCCACTGGACTAGCGGGGGCCTACCAAGAGACCCAGTACTTC.

This clonotype has at least ten counts. The rearrangement uses TRBV4-3 and TRBJ2-7; a possible D gene is TRBD1 (5 bases). Trimming cost V 0 bases and J 2 bases, with 14 bases left between them. The CDR3 length is 16 residues. Germline V lookup: CDR1 LGHNA, CDR2 YSLEER. The CDR3 nucleotides are TGCGCCAGCAGCCAAGATTTTGGGGCCTTTCCCTACGAGCAGTACTTC. This encodes CASSQDFGAFPYEQYF.

The CDR3 here is CASRPTGNTQPQHF. DNA of the CDR3: TGTGCCAGCAGGCCGACAGGGAATACCCAGCCCCAGCATTTT. The chain combines TRBV12-3 or TRBV12-4 with TRBJ1-5; TRBD1 matches at 7 bases. The CDR3 consists of 14 residues. J lost 7 bases, V lost 6 bases, and 9 bases had no gene match.

This clonotype was seen a handful of times. The V call is TRBV10-3, the J call TRBJ2-3, with D possibly matching TRBD2 (6 bases). Germline V CDR1 and CDR2: ENHRY, SYGVKD. This CDR3 is built from 17 residues. Trimming shortened V by 0 bases and J by 3 bases, and 16 bases separated the two germline ends. This chain's CDR3 is CAISESGQGGYTDTQYF. Written as DNA, the CDR3 is TGTGCCATCAGTGAGTCTGGGCAGGGAGGTTATACAGATACGCAGTATTTT.

This rearrangement joins TRBV7-6 to TRBJ2-7; TRBD1 is a possible D gene (6 bases). V was clipped by 1 base and J by 4 bases, with 17 bases between them. Germline CDR1 SGHVS, CDR2 FNYEAQ. The CDR3 covers 16 residues. CDR3 loop: CASSLGRQERIYEQYF. The CDR3, as DNA: TGTGCCAGCAGCTTAGGGCGACAGGAGAGAATTTACGAGCAGTACTTC.

The V call is TRBV11-2, the J call TRBJ2-5; tentative D call: TRBD2 (6 bases). In germline, CDR1 is SGHAT, CDR2 FQNNGV. Trimming left V 4 bases short and J 2 bases short, with 23 bases between. There are 18 residues in the CDR3. CDR3 in amino acids: CASSSGTPWILTQETQYF. The CDR3 nucleotides read TGTGCCAGCAGCTCCGGGACTCCTTGGATCTTAACACAAGAGACCCAGTACTTC.

The J gene is TRBJ2-7, the V gene TRBV28; maybe TRBD2 (5 bases). The V and J ends lost 4 bases and 3 bases respectively, with 13 bases between them. The CDR3 consists of 14 residues. Germline loops: CDR1 MDHEN, CDR2 SYDVKM. The CDR3 reads CASSSPGKSYEQYF. CDR3 nucleotides: TGTGCCAGCAGTTCCCCGGGAAAAAGCTACGAGCAGTACTTC.

This clonotype has a handful of counts. The CDR3 loop is CASSFLLAKNIQYF. The CDR3 bases are TGTGCCAGCAGCTTCCTATTAGCCAAAAACATTCAGTACTTC. This chain links TRBV5-6 with TRBJ2-4; D call uncertain. The germline V gene encodes CDR1 SGHDT and CDR2 YYEEEE. V was shortened by 2 bases and J by 0 bases, with 6 bases between the two germline ends. This CDR3 comprises 14 residues.

This clonotype showed up many times. This rearrangement joins TRBV4-1 to TRBJ1-1; D unresolved. Trimming left V 5 bases short and J 1 base short, with 8 bases between. Germline lookup yields CDR1 MGHRA and CDR2 YSYEKL. The CDR3 is 13 amino acids. CDR3 nucleotide sequence: TGCGCCAGCAGCTTGAACAGGAACACTGAAGCTTTCTTT. It encodes CASSLNRNTEAFF.